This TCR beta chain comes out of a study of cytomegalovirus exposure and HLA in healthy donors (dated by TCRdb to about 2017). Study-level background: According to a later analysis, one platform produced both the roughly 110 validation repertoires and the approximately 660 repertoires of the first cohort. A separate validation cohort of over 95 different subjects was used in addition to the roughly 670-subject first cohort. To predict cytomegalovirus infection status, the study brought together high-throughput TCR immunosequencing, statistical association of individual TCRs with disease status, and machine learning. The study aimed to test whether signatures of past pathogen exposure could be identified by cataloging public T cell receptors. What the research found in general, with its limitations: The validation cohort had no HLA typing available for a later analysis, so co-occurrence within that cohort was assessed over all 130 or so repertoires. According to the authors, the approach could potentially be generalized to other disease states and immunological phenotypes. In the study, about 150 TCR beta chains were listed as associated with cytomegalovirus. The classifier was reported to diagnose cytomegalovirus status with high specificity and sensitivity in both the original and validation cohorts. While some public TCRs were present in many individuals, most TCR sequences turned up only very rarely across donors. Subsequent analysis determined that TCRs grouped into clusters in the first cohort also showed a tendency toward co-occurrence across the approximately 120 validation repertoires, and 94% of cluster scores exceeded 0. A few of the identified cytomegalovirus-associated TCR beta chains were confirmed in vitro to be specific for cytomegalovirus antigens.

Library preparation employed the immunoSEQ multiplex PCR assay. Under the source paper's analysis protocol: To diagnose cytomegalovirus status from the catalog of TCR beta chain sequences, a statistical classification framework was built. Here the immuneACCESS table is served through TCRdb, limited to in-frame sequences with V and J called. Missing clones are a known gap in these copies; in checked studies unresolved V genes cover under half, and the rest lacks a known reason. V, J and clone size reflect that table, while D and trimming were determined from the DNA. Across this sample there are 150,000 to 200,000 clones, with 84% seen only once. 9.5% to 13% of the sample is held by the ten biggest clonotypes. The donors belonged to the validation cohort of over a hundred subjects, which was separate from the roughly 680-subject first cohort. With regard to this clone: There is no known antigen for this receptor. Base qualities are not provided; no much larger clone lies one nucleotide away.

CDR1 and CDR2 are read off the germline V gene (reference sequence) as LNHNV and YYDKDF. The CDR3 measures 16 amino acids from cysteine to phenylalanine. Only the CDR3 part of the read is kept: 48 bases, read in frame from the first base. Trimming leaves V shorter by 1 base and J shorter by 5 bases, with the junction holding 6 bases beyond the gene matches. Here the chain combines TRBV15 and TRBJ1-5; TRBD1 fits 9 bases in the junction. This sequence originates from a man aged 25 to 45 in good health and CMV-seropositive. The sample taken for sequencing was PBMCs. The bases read TGTGCCACCAGCAGAGTAAGGGGACAGGGATATCAGCCCCAGCATTTT. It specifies CATSRVRGQGYQPQHF.